The next 5 T cell receptor beta chains were all read from a single sample in a study of shared clonotypes between healthy human individuals. Profiling relied on immunoSEQ multiplex PCR, and the TCRdb table lists in-frame clones only, not all of them. Altogether roughly 2.2 million clones are present, roughly 90% being singletons, with the ten largest covering around 0.35%. Input material: naive CD4+ T cells from PBMCs. Regarding subset: CD45RA+ positively selected. The receptors here all came from a man between 18 and 29 years old in good health. Some clones in this sample may be carry-over from other donors' samples.

Note on this clone: Other DNA variants within this sample encode the same CDR3. The chain carries TRBV28 and TRBJ2-7; D call uncertain. Germline V gene lookup returns CDR1 MDHEN and CDR2 SYDVKM. With 5 bases removed from V and 4 bases from J, the gap between germline ends came to 12 bases. CDR3 length: 13 amino acids. CDR3 sequence reads: CASSPPSPYEQYF. In nucleotides, the CDR3 is TGTGCCAGCAGTCCGCCCAGCCCGTACGAGCAGTACTTC.

This clone was detected only once. CDR3 sequence: CASSPRQAGPYEQYF. The DNA of the CDR3 is TGTGCCAGCAGTCCAAGACAGGCTGGCCCCTACGAGCAGTACTTC. V is TRBV28 and J is TRBJ2-7, with TRBD1 as a possible D gene (6 bases). Germline V gives CDR1 MDHEN, CDR2 SYDVKM. This CDR3 contains 15 residues. V was cut by 5 bases and J by 2 bases, with 16 bases left in between.

V gene TRBV6-1 combines with J gene TRBJ2-3; 7 positions agree with TRBD1. V gave up 5 bases and J gave up 2 bases; unmatched junction bases: 4. The CDR3 is made up of 14 amino acids. Germline assignment: CDR1 MNHNS and CDR2 SASEGT. In DNA, the CDR3 is TGTGCCAGCAGTCAGGACAGGAACACAGATACGCAGTATTTT. Its translation is CASSQDRNTDTQYF.

The V and J genes are TRBV6-1 and TRBJ2-7; 7 nucleotides line up with TRBD1. This CDR3 region has 14 residues. CDR1 is MNHNS and CDR2 is SASEGT in the germline V gene. Trimming removed 6 bases from V and 2 bases from J; junction bases left unmatched: 7. Written as DNA, the CDR3 is TGTGCCAGCAGGCAGACAGGGAGCGCCTACGAGCAGTACTTC. Protein sequence: CASRQTGSAYEQYF.

The chain combines TRBV7-9 with TRBJ1-4; D unclear. Germline-derived CDR1 and CDR2 are SEHNR and FQNEAQ (reference sequence). The CDR3 has 15 residues. V lost 7 bases to trimming and J lost 8 bases, with 20 bases between them. CDR3 DNA: TGTGCCAGCACCCTTGGACTGTTTTTTCAGGAAAAACTGTTTTTT. It translates to CASTLGLFFQEKLFF.